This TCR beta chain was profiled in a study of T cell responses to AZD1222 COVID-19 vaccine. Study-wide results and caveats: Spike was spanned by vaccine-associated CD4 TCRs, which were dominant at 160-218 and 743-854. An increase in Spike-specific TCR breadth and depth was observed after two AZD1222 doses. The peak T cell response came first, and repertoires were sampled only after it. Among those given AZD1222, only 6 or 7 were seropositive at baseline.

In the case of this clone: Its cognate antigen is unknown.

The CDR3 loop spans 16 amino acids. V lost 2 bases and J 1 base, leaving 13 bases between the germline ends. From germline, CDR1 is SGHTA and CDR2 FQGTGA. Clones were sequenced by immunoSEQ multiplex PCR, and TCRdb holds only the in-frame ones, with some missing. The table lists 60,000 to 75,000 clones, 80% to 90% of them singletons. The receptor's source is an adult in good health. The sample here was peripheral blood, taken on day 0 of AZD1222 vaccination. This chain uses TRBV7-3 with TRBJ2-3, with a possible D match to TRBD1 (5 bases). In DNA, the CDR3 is TGTGCCAGCAGCTTATGGGGCCGGCGCCGCACAGATACGCAGTATTTT. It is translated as CASSLWGRRRTDTQYF.